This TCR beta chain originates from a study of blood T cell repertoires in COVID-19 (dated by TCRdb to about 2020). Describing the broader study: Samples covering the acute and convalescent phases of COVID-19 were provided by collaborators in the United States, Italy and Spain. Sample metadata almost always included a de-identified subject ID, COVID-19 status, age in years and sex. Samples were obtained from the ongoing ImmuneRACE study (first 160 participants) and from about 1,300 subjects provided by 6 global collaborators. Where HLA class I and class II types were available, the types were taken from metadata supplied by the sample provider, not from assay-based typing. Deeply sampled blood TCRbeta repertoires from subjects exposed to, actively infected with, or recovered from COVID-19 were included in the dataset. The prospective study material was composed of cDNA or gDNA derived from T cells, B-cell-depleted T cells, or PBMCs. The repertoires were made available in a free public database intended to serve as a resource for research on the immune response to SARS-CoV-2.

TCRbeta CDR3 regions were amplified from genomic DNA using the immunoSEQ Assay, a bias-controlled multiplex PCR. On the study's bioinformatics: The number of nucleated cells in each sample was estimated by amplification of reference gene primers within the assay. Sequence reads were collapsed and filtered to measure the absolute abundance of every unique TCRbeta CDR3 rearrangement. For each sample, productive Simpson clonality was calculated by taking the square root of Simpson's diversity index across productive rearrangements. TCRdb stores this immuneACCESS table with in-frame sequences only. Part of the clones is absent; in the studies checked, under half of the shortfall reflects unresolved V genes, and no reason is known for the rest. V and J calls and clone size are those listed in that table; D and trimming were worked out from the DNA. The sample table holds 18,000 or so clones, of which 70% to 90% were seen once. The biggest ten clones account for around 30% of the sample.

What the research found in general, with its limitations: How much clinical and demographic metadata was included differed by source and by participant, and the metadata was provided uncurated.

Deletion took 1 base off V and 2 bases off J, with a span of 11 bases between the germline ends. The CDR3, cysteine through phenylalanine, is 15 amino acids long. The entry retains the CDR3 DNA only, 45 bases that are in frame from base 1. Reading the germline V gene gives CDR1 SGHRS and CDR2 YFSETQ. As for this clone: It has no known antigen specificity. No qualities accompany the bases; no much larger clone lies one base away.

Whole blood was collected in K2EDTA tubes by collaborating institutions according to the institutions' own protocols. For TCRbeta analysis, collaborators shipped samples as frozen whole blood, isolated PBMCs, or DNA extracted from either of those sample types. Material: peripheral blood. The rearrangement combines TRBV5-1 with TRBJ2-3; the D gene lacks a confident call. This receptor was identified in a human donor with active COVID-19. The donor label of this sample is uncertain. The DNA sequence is TGCGCCAGCAGCTTGATAGAGCGAACCACAGATACGCAGTATTTT. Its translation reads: CASSLIERTTDTQYF. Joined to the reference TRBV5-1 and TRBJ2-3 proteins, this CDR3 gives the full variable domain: KAGVTQTPRYLIKTRGQQVTLSCSPISGHRSVSWYQQTPGQGLQFLFEYFSETQRNKGNFPGRFSGRQFSNSRSEMNVSTLELGDSALYLCASSLIERTTDTQYFGPGTRLTVL.